This T cell receptor beta chain originates from a study of shared clonotypes between healthy human individuals. The DNA input per sorted-subset replicate PCR was about 180 ng, corresponding to roughly 31,000 T cell genomes. Only in-frame clones appear in the TCRdb table, and some are missing; sequencing was by immunoSEQ multiplex PCR. The sample has some 2,100,000 clones, roughly 95% seen once. In germline, CDR1 is SGHRS, CDR2 YFSETQ. The CDR3 loop spans 13 amino acids. Trimming shortened V by 0 bases and J by 13 bases, and 11 bases separated the two germline ends. This receptor was obtained from a man younger than 35 in good health. The sample consisted of naive CD4+ T cells sorted from blood. Subset reported: CD45RA+ positively selected. J is TRBJ1-6 and V is TRBV5-1, with D perhaps TRBD1 (5 bases). CDR3 sequence reads: CASSLGWGEPLHF. The CDR3 DNA is TGCGCCAGCAGCTTGGGTTGGGGCGAGCCCCTCCACTTT.